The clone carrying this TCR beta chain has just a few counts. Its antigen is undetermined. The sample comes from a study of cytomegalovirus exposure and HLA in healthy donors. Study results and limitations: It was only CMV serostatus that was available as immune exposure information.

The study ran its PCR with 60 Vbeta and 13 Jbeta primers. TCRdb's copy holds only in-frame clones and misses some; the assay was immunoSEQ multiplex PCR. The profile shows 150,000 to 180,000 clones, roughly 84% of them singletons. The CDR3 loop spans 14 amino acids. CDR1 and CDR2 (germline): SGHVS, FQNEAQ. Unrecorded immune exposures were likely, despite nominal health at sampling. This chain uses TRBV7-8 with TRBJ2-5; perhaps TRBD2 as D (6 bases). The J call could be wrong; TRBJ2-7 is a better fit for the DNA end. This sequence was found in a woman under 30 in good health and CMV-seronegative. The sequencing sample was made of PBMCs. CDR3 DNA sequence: TGTGCCAGCAGCTTAACGGGAGCCCCCTACGAGCAGTACTTC. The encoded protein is CASSLTGAPYEQYF.